The rows below give T cell receptor beta chains drawn from one sample of a study of blood T cell dynamics during melanoma immunotherapy. The assay was immunoSEQ multiplex PCR, and TCRdb's table has in-frame clones only and misses some. Counted here are about 5,600 clones, roughly 82% occurring once; the ten biggest clones make up roughly 32%. Sequencing used blood, obtained from a patient treated with checkpoint blockade. The receptor set was obtained from a human donor with melanoma. Some clones in this sample may be carry-over from other donors' samples. The CDR3 runs from the conserved cysteine through the conserved F or W. D genes are given only for firm matches. A row's size may be missing; if present it is once, few, many or a size class.

v_gene: TRBV9
j_gene: TRBJ2-5
abundance: NA
d_gene: NA
CDR3nt: TGTGCCAGCAGCGAGACGGGCCGCATGGGAGAGACCCAGTACTTC
CDR3aa: CASSETGRMGETQYF

v_gene: TRBV6-6
j_gene: TRBJ1-2
abundance: NA
d_gene: NA
CDR3nt: TGTGCCAGCAGTTACTCGGCAGGGCGCCGAGACTATGGCTACACCTTC
CDR3aa: CASSYSAGRRDYGYTF

v_gene: TRBV9
j_gene: TRBJ2-3
abundance: NA
d_gene: TRBD2
CDR3nt: TGTGCCAGCAGCGTAGCAGCCCATAAAGCGGGAGGGGGTGCAGATACGCAGTATTTT
CDR3aa: CASSVAAHKAGGGADTQYF

v_gene: TRBV15
j_gene: TRBJ2-2
abundance: NA
d_gene: TRBD1
CDR3nt: TGTGCCACCTCCAGGGGGAGCTCAAACACCGGGGAGCTGTTTTTT
CDR3aa: CATSRGSSNTGELFF

v_gene: TRBV4-2
j_gene: TRBJ1-6
abundance: NA
d_gene: NA
CDR3nt: TGTGCCAGCAGCCAAGAGTGGGATTCACCCCTCCACTTT
CDR3aa: CASSQEWDSPLHF

v_gene: TRBV28
j_gene: TRBJ1-1
abundance: NA
d_gene: NA
CDR3nt: TGTGCCAGCAGTTTGGCAATTGGCGCCACTGAAGCTTTCTTT
CDR3aa: CASSLAIGATEAFF

v_gene: TRBV7-8
j_gene: TRBJ2-5
abundance: NA
d_gene: NA
CDR3nt: TGTGCCAGCAGCTTAGTTAGCAGTCAAGAGACCCAGTACTTC
CDR3aa: CASSLVSSQETQYF

v_gene: TRBV27
j_gene: TRBJ2-7
abundance: NA
d_gene: NA
CDR3nt: TGTGCCAGCAGTTTGGCAGGGACCTACGAGCAGTACTTC
CDR3aa: CASSLAGTYEQYF

v_gene: TRBV5-4
j_gene: TRBJ2-6
abundance: NA
d_gene: NA
CDR3nt: TGTGCCAGCAGCTTCGGATCACCTGGGGCCAACGTCCTGACTTTC
CDR3aa: CASSFGSPGANVLTF

v_gene: TRBV18
j_gene: TRBJ1-1
abundance: NA
d_gene: TRBD1
CDR3nt: TGTGCCAGCTCACCTAAGGGGGCGGCCACTGAAGCTTTCTTT
CDR3aa: CASSPKGAATEAFF

v_gene: TRBV10-2
j_gene: TRBJ2-7
abundance: NA
d_gene: NA
CDR3nt: TGCGCCAGCAGTCTAAATTCCTACGAGCAGTACTTC
CDR3aa: CASSLNSYEQYF

v_gene: TRBV4-1
j_gene: TRBJ2-5
abundance: NA
d_gene: TRBD2
CDR3nt: TGCGCCAGCAGCCGCCTCCCCGCGACTAGCGGGGGGGTACGAGAGACCCAGTACTTC
CDR3aa: CASSRLPATSGGVRETQYF

v_gene: TRBV6-5
j_gene: TRBJ2-7
abundance: NA
d_gene: NA
CDR3nt: TGTGCCAGCAGAGAATCCTACGAGCAGTACTTC
CDR3aa: CASRESYEQYF

v_gene: TRBV2
j_gene: TRBJ1-2
abundance: NA
d_gene: NA
CDR3nt: TGTGCCAGCAGTGAAGGTTTCGGCTACACCTTC
CDR3aa: CASSEGFGYTF

v_gene: TRBV15
j_gene: TRBJ2-7
abundance: once
d_gene: TRBD1
CDR3nt: TGTGCCACCAGCAGAGAAGGAGGGACAGGCACCTACGAGCAGTACTTC
CDR3aa: CATSREGGTGTYEQYF

v_gene: TRBV7-2
j_gene: TRBJ1-5
abundance: NA
d_gene: TRBD1
CDR3nt: TGTGCCAGCAGCTTAGCGGGACAGGGCGTTAGCAATCAGCCCCAGCATTTT
CDR3aa: CASSLAGQGVSNQPQHF

v_gene: TRBV6-4
j_gene: TRBJ2-1
abundance: NA
d_gene: NA
CDR3nt: TGTGCCAGCAGTCGACAGTGGGCGGGATCCTACAATGAGCAGTTCTTC
CDR3aa: CASSRQWAGSYNEQFF

v_gene: TRBV7-3
j_gene: TRBJ1-1
abundance: few
d_gene: TRBD1
CDR3nt: TGTGCCAGCAGCGCACAGGGGGGTGTTACTGAAGCTTTCTTT
CDR3aa: CASSAQGGVTEAFF

v_gene: TRBV7-2
j_gene: TRBJ2-2
abundance: NA
d_gene: NA
CDR3nt: TGTGCCAGCAGCTTAGCACCCGGGTGGAACACCGGGGAGCTGTTTTTT
CDR3aa: CASSLAPGWNTGELFF

v_gene: TRBV16
j_gene: TRBJ2-7
abundance: NA
d_gene: NA
CDR3nt: TGTGCCAGCAGCCAATCGAATTTGGCGGGACCGGGATACTTC
CDR3aa: CASSQSNLAGPGYF

v_gene: TRBV5-1
j_gene: TRBJ1-5
abundance: NA
d_gene: TRBD1
CDR3nt: TGCGCCAGCAGGGCGGGACAGCATAGCAATCAGCCCCAGCATTTT
CDR3aa: CASRAGQHSNQPQHF

v_gene: TRBV27
j_gene: TRBJ2-5
abundance: NA
d_gene: TRBD1
CDR3nt: TGTGCCAGCAGTTTCTCACAGGGGGCTGTGCAGACCCAGTACTTC
CDR3aa: CASSFSQGAVQTQYF

v_gene: TRBV28
j_gene: TRBJ2-1
abundance: NA
d_gene: TRBD2
CDR3nt: TGTGCCGTTAGCGGGCGAAGCTCCTACAATGAGCAGTTCTTC
CDR3aa: CAVSGRSSYNEQFF

v_gene: TRBV28
j_gene: TRBJ1-2
abundance: NA
d_gene: NA
CDR3nt: TGTGCCAGCACCCCGGGCCGATGGGGTATAGCTGGCTACACCTTC
CDR3aa: CASTPGRWGIAGYTF

v_gene: TRBV6-5
j_gene: TRBJ1-1
abundance: NA
d_gene: NA
CDR3nt: TGTGCCAGCAGCCAACAGGAGGGCGGTAGTACTGAAGCTTTCTTT
CDR3aa: CASSQQEGGSTEAFF

v_gene: TRBV6-9
j_gene: TRBJ2-5
abundance: few
d_gene: NA
CDR3nt: TGTGCCAGCAGTTCCCCCCTACTAGAGGGTGGAGAGACCCAGTACTTC
CDR3aa: CASSSPLLEGGETQYF

v_gene: TRBV28
j_gene: TRBJ2-7
abundance: NA
d_gene: TRBD1
CDR3nt: TGTGCCAGCAGTTTGGTGGGGGGACAGGGCTACGAGCAGTACTTC
CDR3aa: CASSLVGGQGYEQYF

v_gene: TRBV28
j_gene: TRBJ2-7
abundance: large
d_gene: TRBD2
CDR3nt: TGTGCCAGCAGTCCCGGGACTAGCGCCTACGAGCAGTACTTC
CDR3aa: CASSPGTSAYEQYF

v_gene: TRBV28
j_gene: TRBJ2-2
abundance: NA
d_gene: NA
CDR3nt: TGTGCCAGCACCCGGTGGGGTGGGGGGAACACCGGGGAGCTGTTTTTT
CDR3aa: CASTRWGGGNTGELFF

v_gene: TRBV6-1
j_gene: TRBJ1-5
abundance: once
d_gene: TRBD1
CDR3nt: TGTGCCAGCAGTGTGTCGGGACAGGGTGGCAATCAGCCCCAGCATTTT
CDR3aa: CASSVSGQGGNQPQHF

v_gene: TRBV7-9
j_gene: TRBJ2-7
abundance: large
d_gene: NA
CDR3nt: TGTGCCAGCAGCTTAGCTTCGGGTTCCTACGAGCAGTACTTC
CDR3aa: CASSLASGSYEQYF

v_gene: TRBV7-2
j_gene: TRBJ2-2
abundance: NA
d_gene: TRBD2
CDR3nt: TGTGCCAGCAGCTTACGCCGGACTAGCGGGGGGGCGAACACCGGGGAGCTGTTTTTT
CDR3aa: CASSLRRTSGGANTGELFF

v_gene: TRBV19
j_gene: TRBJ1-2
abundance: once
d_gene: NA
CDR3nt: TGTGCCAGTATCGACACACCATTAGGGTATGGCTACACCTTC
CDR3aa: CASIDTPLGYGYTF

v_gene: TRBV5-4
j_gene: TRBJ2-1
abundance: NA
d_gene: NA
CDR3nt: TGTGCCAGCAGCTTGGAGCAGAGCTCCTACAATGAGCAGTTCTTC
CDR3aa: CASSLEQSSYNEQFF

v_gene: TRBV9
j_gene: TRBJ1-2
abundance: NA
d_gene: TRBD1
CDR3nt: TGTGCCAGCAGCGCCCGACCGGGGACAGGGAGGGGCTACACCTTC
CDR3aa: CASSARPGTGRGYTF

v_gene: TRBV7-6
j_gene: TRBJ1-5
abundance: NA
d_gene: NA
CDR3nt: TGTGCCAGCAGCCCAGAGCCGGCATTGGAGTGGGTGGGTAGCAATCAGCCCCAGCATTTT
CDR3aa: CASSPEPALEWVGSNQPQHF

v_gene: TRBV5-1
j_gene: TRBJ2-1
abundance: NA
d_gene: NA
CDR3nt: TGCGCCAGCAGCCAGGGCAGTTCCTCCTACAATGAGCAGTTCTTC
CDR3aa: CASSQGSSSYNEQFF

v_gene: TRBV2
j_gene: TRBJ2-6
abundance: NA
d_gene: NA
CDR3nt: TGTGCCAGCAGTGACGGGGGGCTTGGGGCCAACGTCCTGACTTTC
CDR3aa: CASSDGGLGANVLTF

v_gene: TRBV2
j_gene: TRBJ2-2
abundance: NA
d_gene: TRBD1
CDR3nt: TGTGCCAGCACCCCAGCCGGGACAGGGGCCGGGGAGCTGTTTTTT
CDR3aa: CASTPAGTGAGELFF

v_gene: TRBV19
j_gene: TRBJ2-1
abundance: NA
d_gene: TRBD2
CDR3nt: TGTGCCAGTAGTAAAACCGGGACTAGCGGATACAATGAGCAGTTCTTC
CDR3aa: CASSKTGTSGYNEQFF

v_gene: TRBV28
j_gene: TRBJ1-1
abundance: NA
d_gene: TRBD1
CDR3nt: TGTGCCAGCAGTGCAGGGGGCCGGGTCACTGAAGCTTTCTTT
CDR3aa: CASSAGGRVTEAFF

v_gene: TRBV6-1
j_gene: TRBJ1-5
abundance: few
d_gene: NA
CDR3nt: TGTGCCAGCAGTGATGTGGGGCGGCAGCCCCAGCATTTT
CDR3aa: CASSDVGRQPQHF

v_gene: TRBV11-2
j_gene: TRBJ2-3
abundance: NA
d_gene: TRBD1
CDR3nt: TGTGCCAGCAGCGGCCTGGGGACAGGGCGTGGTACGCAGTATTTT
CDR3aa: CASSGLGTGRGTQYF

v_gene: TRBV5-1
j_gene: TRBJ2-2
abundance: NA
d_gene: TRBD2
CDR3nt: TGCGCCAGCAGCTTCCCATTCGGGACTAGCGGGAGGGGATCGAACACCGGGGAGCTGTTTTTT
CDR3aa: CASSFPFGTSGRGSNTGELFF

v_gene: TRBV25-1
j_gene: TRBJ1-4
abundance: NA
d_gene: NA
CDR3nt: TGTGCCAGCAGTGCCCCCCTTGGGGGAATTAATGAAAAACTGTTTTTT
CDR3aa: CASSAPLGGINEKLFF

v_gene: TRBV29-1
j_gene: TRBJ2-2
abundance: NA
d_gene: NA
CDR3nt: TGCAGCGTTGCAGCGGCAATTAACACCGGGGAGCTGTTTTTT
CDR3aa: CSVAAAINTGELFF

v_gene: TRBV29-1
j_gene: TRBJ2-3
abundance: NA
d_gene: TRBD2
CDR3nt: TGCAGCGTCGGGACTAGGATGAATACGCAGTATTTT
CDR3aa: CSVGTRMNTQYF

v_gene: TRBV19
j_gene: TRBJ1-3
abundance: NA
d_gene: NA
CDR3nt: TGTGCCAGTAGTATCCGGGGGATGGAAAAAGGAAACACCATATATTTT
CDR3aa: CASSIRGMEKGNTIYF

v_gene: TRBV4-1
j_gene: TRBJ2-2
abundance: NA
d_gene: NA
CDR3nt: TGCGCCAGCAGCCAAGAGGGGAACACCGGGGAGCTGTTTTTT
CDR3aa: CASSQEGNTGELFF

v_gene: TRBV29-1
j_gene: TRBJ2-3
abundance: NA
d_gene: NA
CDR3nt: TGCAGCGTGCAACCCAGTACAGGTGTTACAGATACGCAGTATTTT
CDR3aa: CSVQPSTGVTDTQYF

v_gene: TRBV15
j_gene: TRBJ1-1
abundance: NA
d_gene: TRBD1
CDR3nt: TGTGCCACCAGCAGGGGGGACAGGAGGAACACTGAAGCTTTCTTT
CDR3aa: CATSRGDRRNTEAFF

v_gene: TRBV11-3
j_gene: TRBJ2-1
abundance: NA
d_gene: NA
CDR3nt: TGTGCCAGCAGCCCCTTTGGGGGGGGGCCTCATGGTGAGCAGTTCTTC
CDR3aa: CASSPFGGGPHGEQFF

v_gene: TRBV12-5
j_gene: TRBJ1-4
abundance: NA
d_gene: NA
CDR3nt: TGTGCTAGTGGTCCGCGGATCGAAAAACTGTTTTTT
CDR3aa: CASGPRIEKLFF

v_gene: TRBV4-1
j_gene: TRBJ1-1
abundance: NA
d_gene: NA
CDR3nt: TGCGCCAGCAGCCAAGGTGAGACAGTACTAGTTGAAGCTTTCTTT
CDR3aa: CASSQGETVLVEAFF